A single sample gave rise to the 15 T cell receptor beta chains below, sequenced in a study of shared clonotypes between healthy human individuals. Assay: immunoSEQ multiplex PCR; the TCRdb copy retains only in-frame clones and omits some. Among approximately 1,000,000 clones listed, approximately 80% were seen once. Material for sequencing was memory CD4+ T cells from PBMCs. Sample subset: CD45RA-negative fraction. The receptor set was obtained from a man aged 18 to 29 in good health. Some clones in this sample may be carry-over from other donors' samples.

The rearrangement uses TRBV4-3 and TRBJ2-1; the match to TRBD1 covers 9 bases. V lost 4 bases, J lost 9 bases, and 7 bases stayed unmatched. Germline CDR1 reads LGHNA; CDR2 reads YSLEER. The CDR3 covers 14 residues. This CDR3 reads CASSRQGELGEQFF. Here the CDR3 DNA reads TGCGCCAGCAGCCGACAGGGGGAGTTAGGTGAGCAGTTCTTC.

There are a few counts of this clone. The gene calls are TRBV9 and TRBJ1-3, with TRBD1 matching over 9 bases. Trimming took 0 bases from V and 4 from J; bases not matched to a gene: 5. The germline gives CDR1 SGDLS, CDR2 YYNGEE. The CDR3 loop spans 16 amino acids. The DNA for the CDR3 is TGTGCCAGCAGCGTAGCGGGACAGGGATTCGGAAACACCATATATTTT. Its protein product is CASSVAGQGFGNTIYF. The full variable domain, completed using reference TRBV9 and TRBJ1-3, is DSGVTQTPKHLITATGQRVTLRCSPRSGDLSVYWYQQSLDQGLQFLIQYYNGEERAKGNILERFSAQQFPDLHSELNLSSLELGDSALYFCASSVAGQGFGNTIYFGEGSWLTVV.

A remark on this clone: A much bigger clone sits one base away, suggesting this may be a read error. Different DNA sequences within this sample yield the same CDR3. The V and J genes are TRBV7-2 and TRBJ2-3; D call uncertain. Trimming removed 1 base at V and 2 bases at J, with 7 bases between. Germline V lookup: CDR1 SGHTA, CDR2 FQGNSA. This CDR3 region has 14 residues. The CDR3 region has the DNA TGTGCCAGCAGCTTAGATGGAAACACAGATACGCAGTATTTT. This gives the protein CASSLDGNTDTQYF.

This sequence joins TRBV6-1 and TRBJ2-5; 7 bases map to TRBD1. The CDR3 is 12 residues long. With 11 bases clipped from V and 2 bases from J, the junction kept 5 bases outside the gene matches. CDR1 and CDR2 from the germline V gene are MNHNS and SASEGT. The CDR3 bases are TGTGCCGTAAGGGACAGACAAGAGACCCAGTACTTC. Its translation: CAVRDRQETQYF.

The J gene is TRBJ2-6, the V gene TRBV27; 8 nucleotides align to TRBD1. Germline CDR1 MNHEY, CDR2 SMNVEV (reference sequence). V gave up 3 bases and J gave up 2 bases; unmatched junction bases: 3. The CDR3 extends over 16 amino acids. This chain's CDR3 is CASSLQGAPGANVLTF. The DNA for the CDR3 is TGTGCCAGCAGTTTGCAGGGGGCTCCTGGGGCCAACGTCCTGACTTTC.

Comments on this clone: An end of the junction differs from the germline gene, which may be a read error. The CDR3 DNA is TGTGCCGGCAGCCCCTTCGGGGGGGCGGGAGTTTCCCGAACCTACGAGCAGTACTTC. Translating it yields CAGSPFGGAGVSRTYEQYF. This chain links TRBV7-8 with TRBJ2-7, with 8 bases that match TRBD2. The CDR3 has 19 amino acids. The V gene's germline CDR1 is SGHVS and CDR2 FQNEAQ.

This clone occurred many times. In the same sample, other DNA sequences code for this CDR3. The chain recombines TRBV9 with TRBJ2-7; TRBD1 matches at 8 bases. V lost 4 bases to trimming and J lost 2 bases; unmatched junction nucleotides: 5. CDR1 and CDR2 (germline): SGDLS, YYNGEE. The CDR3 loop spans 14 amino acids. The CDR3 is CASSTQGVPYEQYF. The CDR3 bases are TGTGCCAGCAGCACACAGGGGGTACCCTACGAGCAGTACTTC.

This clone was recorded only once. This chain uses TRBV7-3 with TRBJ1-1; D is undetermined. Trimming stripped 2 bases from V and 3 bases from J, with 10 bases between. CDR1 and CDR2 from the germline V gene are SGHTA and FQGTGA. This CDR3 is built from 14 residues. This chain's CDR3 is CASSLDPTYTEAFF. CDR3 nucleotides: TGTGCCAGCAGCTTAGATCCCACATACACTGAAGCTTTCTTT.

This chain links TRBV29-1 with TRBJ1-1; 7 nucleotides line up with TRBD1. Per germline, CDR1 SQVTM and CDR2 ANQGSEA. V dropped 7 bases and J dropped 4; count of bases not matched to a gene: 0. The CDR3 totals 10 residues. CDR3 in DNA: TGCAGCGGACAGGGCACTGAAGCTTTCTTT. Translating it yields CSGQGTEAFF.

The chain's CDR3 is CASSLVAGEEKLFF. In DNA, the CDR3 is TGCGCCAGCAGCTTGGTGGCAGGGGAGGAAAAACTGTTTTTT. This chain joins TRBV5-1 and TRBJ1-4, with a tentative D call TRBD1 (6 bases). Germline CDR1 SGHRS, CDR2 YFSETQ. This CDR3 is 14 amino acids long. The ends were cut back, 0 bases at V and 8 bases at J, with 11 bases in the middle.

This sequence joins TRBV5-6 and TRBJ1-2; no reliable D call. The CDR3 loop spans 12 amino acids. Between the trimmed V and J ends, which lost 5 bases and 4 bases, there was a span of 9 bases. Germline CDR1 and CDR2: SGHDT and YYEEEE. The CDR3 region is CASSIGSYGYTF. The CDR3 DNA is TGTGCCAGCAGTATAGGGAGCTATGGCTACACCTTC.

This clone was found a few times. This chain connects TRBV2 to TRBJ2-2; D unresolved. V was pared by 4 bases and J by 0 bases, with 9 bases between. Germline CDR1 and CDR2: SNHLY and FYNNEI. The CDR3 is made up of 15 amino acids. CDR3 loop: CASSVNSPNTGELFF. CDR3 bases: TGTGCCAGCAGTGTTAACAGCCCGAACACCGGGGAGCTGTTTTTT. The full variable domain, with the rest looked up from reference TRBV2 and TRBJ2-2, is EPEVTQTPSHQVTQMGQEVILRCVPISNHLYFYWYRQILGQKVEFLVSFYNNEISEKSEIFDDQFSVERPDGSNFTLKIRSTKLEDSAMYFCASSVNSPNTGELFFGEGSRLTVL.

The genes are TRBV13 and TRBJ1-3; no reliable D call. The length of the CDR3 is 12 residues. The germline V gene encodes CDR1 PRHDT and CDR2 FYEKMQ (reference sequence). Between the trimmed V and J ends, which lost 3 bases and 14 bases, there was a span of 14 bases. In nucleotides, the CDR3 is TGTGCCAGCAGCTTCGACCGGGAGCGGGTATATTTT. It specifies CASSFDRERVYF.

At least ten counts were recorded for this clone. This chain joins TRBV27 and TRBJ2-5; a possible D gene is TRBD1 (5 bases). The CDR3 extends over 15 amino acids. Trimming pared 0 bases from V and 1 base from J, leaving 9 bases between. Germline-derived CDR1 and CDR2 are MNHEY and SMNVEV (reference sequence). CDR3 sequence: CASSLSGRAQETQYF. The DNA of the CDR3 is TGTGCCAGCAGTTTATCCGGCAGGGCCCAAGAGACCCAGTACTTC.

V is TRBV28 and J is TRBJ2-3; 11 bases are a match to TRBD2. After removal of 7 bases from V and 3 bases from J, the junction contained 15 bases not matched to a gene. The CDR3 is 18 amino acids. In germline, CDR1 is MDHEN, CDR2 SYDVKM. The CDR3 is CASKLGVGSGRVTDTQYF. The CDR3 bases are TGTGCCAGCAAACTAGGGGTTGGTAGCGGGAGGGTTACAGATACGCAGTATTTT. The full variable domain, with the rest looked up from reference TRBV28 and TRBJ2-3, is DVKVTQSSRYLVKRTGEKVFLECVQDMDHENMFWYRQDPGLGLRLIYFSYDVKMKEKGDIPEGYSVSREKKERFSLILESASTNQTSMYLCASKLGVGSGRVTDTQYFGPGTRLTVL.